This is a list of T cell receptor beta chains from one sample in a study of cytomegalovirus exposure and HLA in healthy donors. The data were produced by immunoSEQ multiplex PCR, yet TCRdb's version contains in-frame clones alone and is incomplete. The table has some 200,000 clones, around four fifths seen once. Sequencing used PBMCs. All receptors derive from a woman aged 55-70 years in good health and CMV-seropositive. Each CDR3 is given with its conserved first and last residue. The order of the fields is V gene, clone size, D gene, J gene, CDR3 DNA, CDR3 protein. A D gene is named only where the DNA matches it firmly. The size of a clone is reported for some rows only, either as once, few or many, or as a class for expanded clones.

TRBV4-3,once,NA,TRBJ1-2,TGCGCCAGCAGCCAAGATCAGGGATGGCTGCATGGCTACACCTTC,CASSQDQGWLHGYTF
TRBV5-6,once,NA,TRBJ2-6,TGTGCCAGCAGGCGATTCCTCTCTGGGGCCAACGTCCTGACTTTC,CASRRFLSGANVLTF
TRBV29-1,NA,TRBD1,TRBJ1-6,TGCAGCGTTGAAGGGACAGGGGATTCACCCCTCCACTTT,CSVEGTGDSPLHF
TRBV4-1,NA,TRBD1,TRBJ1-2,TGCGCCAGCAGCCATAGAACCATTACAGGGGCGGGCTATGGCTACACCTTC,CASSHRTITGAGYGYTF
TRBV7-9,NA,NA,TRBJ1-3,TGTGCCAGCAGCTTAGCGCCGACAGCTGGAAACACCATATATTTT,CASSLAPTAGNTIYF
TRBV10-1,NA,NA,TRBJ2-7,TGCGCCAGCAGTGAGTCGGGAACAGGGAGCCCCTACGAGCAGTACTTC,CASSESGTGSPYEQYF
TRBV7-2,NA,NA,TRBJ1-1,TGTGCCAGCAGCCCGACCCATCAGGGTCTGAACACTGAAGCTTTCTTT,CASSPTHQGLNTEAFF
TRBV29-1,NA,TRBD1,TRBJ2-2,TGCAGCGTTGAAGGACAGGGGAGGACCGGGGAGCTGTTTTTT,CSVEGQGRTGELFF
TRBV15,NA,NA,TRBJ1-3,TGTGCCACCAGCAGAGATCTCTCGACAGATCCTTCTGGAAACACCATATATTTT,CATSRDLSTDPSGNTIYF
TRBV28,NA,TRBD1,TRBJ1-4,TGTGCCAGCAGTTTAGAAGGGGGCGCGGGTGAAAAACTGTTTTTT,CASSLEGGAGEKLFF
TRBV10-1,NA,TRBD2,TRBJ2-3,TGCGCCAGCAGTGACGGGACTAGCGGAGATACGCAGTATTTT,CASSDGTSGDTQYF
TRBV11-3,NA,NA,TRBJ2-3,TGTGCCAGCGGCAAGACTAACACAGATACGCAGTATTTT,CASGKTNTDTQYF
TRBV5-1,NA,TRBD1,TRBJ2-1,TGCGCCAGCAGCTTGCCACCGGGACAGAGCTCCTACAATGAGCAGTTCTTC,CASSLPPGQSSYNEQFF
TRBV18,NA,TRBD1,TRBJ1-5,TGTGCCAGCTCACCTGAGGGACAGGGGACTCAGCCCCAGCATTTT,CASSPEGQGTQPQHF
TRBV10-1,once,NA,TRBJ2-7,TGCGCCAGCAGCCTGGGGCAGTCCTACGAGCAGTACTTC,CASSLGQSYEQYF
TRBV5-1,NA,TRBD1,TRBJ2-7,TGCGCCAGCAGCCCCGGGACAGGGGCCTACGAGCAGTACTTC,CASSPGTGAYEQYF
TRBV7-6,NA,NA,TRBJ2-7,TGTGCCAGCGTACCGGGCCAGGGAACCTACGAGCAGTACTTC,CASVPGQGTYEQYF
TRBV7-2,NA,NA,TRBJ1-6,TGTGCCAGCAGCACTACCCTTCCGGGTTCACCCCTCCACTTT,CASSTTLPGSPLHF
TRBV5-4,NA,NA,TRBJ1-4,TGTGCCAGCAGCTTGGCCAGGGATGAAAAACTGTTTTTT,CASSLARDEKLFF
TRBV30,NA,NA,TRBJ1-2,TGTGCCTGGAGTCCCCGGAGATACTATGGCTACACCTTC,CAWSPRRYYGYTF
TRBV9,NA,TRBD1,TRBJ1-3,TGTGCCAGCAGCGTAGAACAGGGGGGGAACACCATATATTTT,CASSVEQGGNTIYF
TRBV30,NA,NA,TRBJ1-5,TGTGCCCGGAGTGTACTTAGCAATCAGCCCCAGCATTTT,CARSVLSNQPQHF
TRBV11-2,few,NA,TRBJ1-3,TGTGCCAGCAGCTTAGCTAGACCCGGCTCTGGAAACACCATATATTTT,CASSLARPGSGNTIYF
TRBV19,NA,TRBD2,TRBJ2-7,TGTGCCAGTAGTATACTAGCGGGCGCCTACGAGCAGTACTTC,CASSILAGAYEQYF
TRBV19,NA,TRBD1,TRBJ2-7,TGTGCCACCGCACCGGGACAGGGAAGGCACGAGCAGTACTTC,CATAPGQGRHEQYF
TRBV9,NA,NA,TRBJ2-5,TGTGCCAGCAGCGTAGAAGGACTCCAAGAGACCCAGTACTTC,CASSVEGLQETQYF
TRBV6-6,NA,TRBD1,TRBJ1-2,TGTGCCAGCAGTCCAGACAGGGAGAACTATGGCTACACCTTC,CASSPDRENYGYTF
TRBV27,NA,NA,TRBJ1-5,TGTGCCAGCAGTTCTCGGAGGGGGGGTCAGCCCCAGCATTTT,CASSSRRGGQPQHF
TRBV6-5,NA,NA,TRBJ1-5,TGTGCCACGGCAATCAGCGGTAATCAGCCCCAGCATTTT,CATAISGNQPQHF
TRBV7-8,NA,NA,TRBJ2-7,TGTGCCAGCAGCGTCCAGTATGAGCAGTACTTC,CASSVQYEQYF
TRBV6-1,NA,NA,TRBJ2-5,TGTGCCAGCAAAGTTGGAGGGGGCGGGGAGACCCAGTACTTC,CASKVGGGGETQYF
TRBV2,NA,TRBD2,TRBJ2-1,TGTGCCAGCAGTCCTCTAGCGGGAGGGATTAATGAGCAGTTCTTC,CASSPLAGGINEQFF
TRBV5-1,NA,TRBD2,TRBJ2-1,TGCGCCAGCAGCCTGTCCCCTAGCGGGGGATACAATGAGCAGTTCTTC,CASSLSPSGGYNEQFF
TRBV4-3,NA,NA,TRBJ2-5,TGCGCCAGCAGCCAAGATACGACACGTCGTCAGTACTTC,CASSQDTTRRQYF
TRBV4-3,NA,NA,TRBJ1-4,TGCGCCAGCAGCCACGTAACCTCCGGGATCCTCGGGCAAAAACTGTTTTTT,CASSHVTSGILGQKLFF
TRBV25-1,NA,TRBD2,TRBJ2-1,TGTGCCAGCAGTGATGCCGGGACTAGCGGGGTTGTTAATGAGCAGTTCTTC,CASSDAGTSGVVNEQFF
TRBV19,NA,TRBD1,TRBJ1-6,TGTGCCAGTCTGGACAGGGGCTCACCCCTCCACTTT,CASLDRGSPLHF
TRBV6-5,NA,NA,TRBJ1-6,TGTGCCAGCAGTTCGGGCTCCTATAATTCACCCCTCCACTTT,CASSSGSYNSPLHF
TRBV30,NA,NA,TRBJ2-5,TGTGCCTGGAGTGCGGGTGGGGAGACCCAGTACTTC,CAWSAGGETQYF
TRBV7-2,NA,NA,TRBJ1-1,TGTGCCAGCAGCAAGACAGTTGAAGCTTTCTTT,CASSKTVEAFF